These 29 T cell receptor beta chains were all obtained from the same sample, sequenced in a study of beta chain features in type 1 diabetes. The entirety of the isolated RNA underwent reverse transcription, so expressed TCRB transcripts were sequenced. TCRdb keeps only in-frame clones here, not all; method: immunoSEQ multiplex PCR. The repertoire holds a few hundred thousand clones, with approximately 30% as singletons. Specimen: naive CD4+ T cells from blood. The receptors were sampled from a man between 18 and 35 years old in good health.

The sample holds a few counts of this clone. V gene TRBV7-2 combines with J gene TRBJ2-1; D is ambiguous. The germline gives CDR1 SGHTA, CDR2 FQGNSA. The CDR3 loop spans 16 amino acids. Trimming cost V 0 bases and J 2 bases, with 11 bases left between them. CDR3 protein: CASSLAAGPPYNEQFF. In nucleotides, the CDR3 is TGTGCCAGCAGCTTAGCCGCTGGTCCCCCCTACAATGAGCAGTTCTTC.

V usage is TRBV20-1 and J usage is TRBJ2-5; 10 bases are a match to TRBD2. CDR1 and CDR2 (germline): DFQATT, SNEGSKA (reference sequence). The CDR3 is made up of 11 amino acids. Trimming removed 8 bases from V and 7 bases from J; junction bases left unmatched: 4. The CDR3 region has the DNA TGCAGTCCCCAGCGGGAGGGGACCCAGTACTTC. Protein sequence: CSPQREGTQYF.

The table lists this clone with a few counts. No DNA is shown, since the ends of the CDR3 on it are uncertain; the CDR3 is the one TCRdb lists. The rearrangement links TRBV2 to TRBJ2-1; the listed D gene, TRBD1, was not tested against the DNA. Counting both end residues, the CDR3 totals 13 amino acids. CDR1 is SNHLY and CDR2 is FYNNEI in the germline V gene. The CDR3: CASILDRVYEQFF.

This clone was seen more than once but under ten times. The V and J genes are TRBV29-1 and TRBJ2-1, with 11 bases aligning to TRBD2. V was pared by 1 base and J by 2 bases, with 4 bases of the junction left unmatched. Germline V gene lookup returns CDR1 SQVTM and CDR2 ANQGSEA. The CDR3 extends over 16 amino acids. CDR3 nucleotide sequence: TGCAGCGTTGAAGGTGTGGGACTAGCGGCCTACAATGAGCAGTTCTTC. Translated: CSVEGVGLAAYNEQFF.

This chain joins TRBV29-1 and TRBJ2-1; 7 nucleotides match TRBD1. After removal of 5 bases from V and 2 bases from J, the junction contained 3 bases not matched to a gene. The germline V gene has CDR1 SQVTM and CDR2 ANQGSEA. The CDR3 is 13 amino acids. The CDR3 nucleotides read TGCAGCGTTCGGGACAGTCCCTACAATGAGCAGTTCTTC. It codes for CSVRDSPYNEQFF.

The chain combines TRBV30 with TRBJ2-2; 16 bases agree with TRBD2. CDR1 and CDR2 from the germline V gene are GTSNPN and SVGIG (reference sequence). V gave up 5 bases and J gave up 4 bases; unmatched junction bases: 16. This CDR3 is built from 20 residues. The CDR3 region is CAWGPNGTSGRAVPTGELFF. The CDR3 coding sequence is TGTGCCTGGGGACCAAACGGGACTAGCGGGAGGGCTGTTCCCACCGGGGAGCTGTTTTTT.

The chain uses TRBV29-1 and TRBJ2-2, with TRBD1 matching over 9 bases. The CDR3 has 14 amino acids. V gave up 7 bases and J gave up 5 bases; unmatched junction bases: 8. Germline V gives CDR1 SQVTM, CDR2 ANQGSEA. The CDR3 region is CSAGQGLLTGELFF. CDR3 nucleotides: TGCAGCGCGGGACAGGGCTTGCTGACCGGGGAGCTGTTTTTT.

Turning to this clone: The sample carries other DNA sequences with the same CDR3. V usage is TRBV15 and J usage is TRBJ2-7; D is unclear. The CDR3 spans 12 residues. CDR1 is LNHNV and CDR2 is YYDKDF in the germline V gene (reference sequence). The V gene lost 0 bases and the J gene lost 4 bases, with 4 bases spanning the gap. CDR3 in amino acids: CATSRDFYEQYF. The DNA of the CDR3 is TGTGCCACCAGCAGAGATTTTTACGAGCAGTACTTC.

This clone came up a few times. The rearrangement joins TRBV29-1 to TRBJ1-1; D might be TRBD1 (5 bases). The germline V gene encodes CDR1 SQVTM and CDR2 ANQGSEA. Trimming took off 6 bases at V and 4 bases at J, with 9 bases between the two ends. The CDR3 is 11 residues long. CDR3 DNA sequence: TGCAGCGTCGGGGGGGGCACTGAAGCTTTCTTT. It codes for CSVGGGTEAFF.

This clone has just a few counts. The rearrangement joins TRBV29-1 to TRBJ1-1; D gene unclear. Germline V CDR1 and CDR2: SQVTM, ANQGSEA. V shed 3 bases and J shed 1 base, with 6 bases lying between them. CDR3 length: 12 residues. The CDR3 bases are TGCAGCGTTGATAACGGGAACACTGAAGCTTTCTTT. It is translated as CSVDNGNTEAFF.

This clone has only a few counts. V is TRBV29-1 and J is TRBJ1-1, with D maybe TRBD1 (5 bases). CDR1 and CDR2 (germline): SQVTM, ANQGSEA. V gave up 6 bases and J gave up 2 bases, with 13 bases separating them. The CDR3 totals 13 residues. The CDR3 nucleotides are TGCAGCGTGGACGATGGGACCAACACTGAAGCTTTCTTT. As protein: CSVDDGTNTEAFF.

This clone was seen only a few times. The V call is TRBV18, the J call TRBJ2-7; D may be TRBD2 (6 bases). The germline V and J ends were trimmed by 5 bases and 2 bases, with 10 bases remaining between them. CDR3 length equals 13 residues. Germline values: CDR1 KGHSH, CDR2 LQKENI. DNA of the CDR3: TGTGCCAGCTCAGGAGGGGAGGCCTACGAGCAGTACTTC. Translating gives CASSGGEAYEQYF. The complete variable domain, with remaining parts taken from reference TRBV18 and TRBJ2-7, reads NAGVMQNPRHLVRRRGQEARLRCSPMKGHSHVYWYRQLPEEGLKFMVYLQKENIIDESGMPKERFSAEFPKEGPSILRIQQVVRGDSAAYFCASSGGEAYEQYFGPGTRLTVT.

V usage is TRBV5-4 and J usage is TRBJ2-7; 7 positions agree with TRBD2. The CDR3 has 16 residues. The J segment lost 1 base and the V segment lost 0 bases, leaving 7 bases of the junction unmatched. CDR1 SGHNT and CDR2 YYREEE come from the germline V gene (reference sequence). The CDR3 nucleotides are TGTGCCAGCAGCTTGGTGGGTAGCGGGTATTCCTACGAGCAGTACTTC. Protein: CASSLVGSGYSYEQYF.

CDR3 nucleotide sequence: TGTGCCATCAGTGAGGCGACTACGAACAATGAGCAGTTCTTC. Translation gives CAISEATTNNEQFF. V usage is TRBV10-3 and J usage is TRBJ2-1; a weak D match, TRBD2 (5 bases). Germline CDR1 ENHRY, CDR2 SYGVKD. Trimming removed 2 bases at V and 5 bases at J, with 10 bases between. CDR3 length: 14 amino acids.

There are a few counts of this clone. The chain joins TRBV30 to TRBJ1-1; perhaps TRBD1 as D (5 bases). Germline loops: CDR1 GTSNPN, CDR2 SVGIG (reference sequence). The V gene lost 3 bases and the J gene lost 10 bases, with 12 bases spanning the gap. The CDR3 spans 11 residues. The CDR3 DNA is TGTGCCTGGAGGCCCCAGGGAGGAGCTTTCTTT. Its translation: CAWRPQGGAFF.

This clone showed up just a few times. Other DNA sequences in this sample translate to the same CDR3. V is TRBV7-9 and J is TRBJ1-1; D is unresolved. The CDR3 is made up of 13 amino acids. Per germline, CDR1 SEHNR and CDR2 FQNEAQ (reference sequence). V was shortened by 1 base and J by 1 base, with 4 bases between the two germline ends. The CDR3 coding sequence is TGTGCCAGCAGCTTAGGTCAGAACACTGAAGCTTTCTTT. It codes for CASSLGQNTEAFF.

This clone was observed a handful of times. The rearrangement joins TRBV4-3 to TRBJ2-1; D might be TRBD2 (6 bases). Looked up from germline, CDR1 is LGHNA and CDR2 is YSLEER. This CDR3 is 16 amino acids long. Trimming removed 4 bases from V and 6 bases from J, with 19 bases in between. As DNA, the CDR3 is TGCGCCAGCAGCCTCATCACCCTAGGAGGGAGCAATGAGCAGTTCTTC. This encodes CASSLITLGGSNEQFF.

This clone has just a few counts. J is TRBJ2-5 and V is TRBV2; TRBD2 agrees at 9 bases. Losses at the gene ends were 10 bases for V and 5 bases for J; bases not matched to a gene: 11. This CDR3 spans 14 amino acids. From germline, CDR1 is SNHLY and CDR2 FYNNEI. CDR3 loop: CATVPLAGSETQYF. DNA of the CDR3: TGTGCCACCGTGCCCCTAGCGGGAAGCGAGACCCAGTACTTC.

This clone was observed a handful of times. The J gene is TRBJ1-1, the V gene TRBV2; D is uncertain. The V gene's germline CDR1 is SNHLY and CDR2 FYNNEI. The CDR3 extends over 14 amino acids. The V and J ends lost 5 bases and 1 base respectively, with 11 bases between them. The CDR3 spells CASSPRRENTEAFF. The CDR3 region has the DNA TGTGCCAGCAGTCCCCGACGGGAGAACACTGAAGCTTTCTTT.

In this sample, this clone turned up a few times. This chain uses TRBV29-1 with TRBJ2-7, with 8 bases identical to TRBD2. The J segment lost 0 bases and the V segment lost 6 bases, leaving 10 bases of the junction unmatched. Germline V gene sequence: CDR1 SQVTM, CDR2 ANQGSEA. This CDR3 region has 15 residues. The CDR3 nucleotides read TGCAGCGTCCGACTCCTAGCGGGCCCCTCCTACGAGCAGTACTTC. It translates to CSVRLLAGPSYEQYF.

The chain is built from TRBV7-3 and TRBJ2-7, with TRBD1 identical over 10 bases. The CDR3 sequence is 14 residues long. The germline gives CDR1 SGHTA, CDR2 FQGTGA. Trimming removed 5 bases from V and 2 bases from J; junction bases left unmatched: 3. CDR3 sequence reads: CASSPGTGAYEQYF. The CDR3, as DNA: TGTGCCAGCAGCCCGGGGACAGGGGCCTACGAGCAGTACTTC.

This clone has more than one count but fewer than ten. This chain connects TRBV29-1 to TRBJ2-1; TRBD2 aligns across 7 bases. The CDR3 covers 16 residues. The germline CDR1 and CDR2 sequences are SQVTM and ANQGSEA. V shed 4 bases and J 1 base; nucleotides not matched to a gene: 10. The CDR3, as DNA: TGCAGCGTTGTTCGCGGGAGTATCTTATCCTACAATGAGCAGTTCTTC. This codes for CSVVRGSILSYNEQFF.

The V gene is TRBV29-1, the J gene TRBJ2-1; D perhaps matches TRBD2 (7 bases). The CDR3 is 19 amino acids. V was pared by 6 bases and J by 0 bases, with 27 bases between. CDR1 and CDR2 from the germline V gene are SQVTM and ANQGSEA. The CDR3 DNA reads as TGCAGCGTCCCCCGGGGGCGGGAGAGTATCCCCAGCTCCTACAATGAGCAGTTCTTC. Its translation is CSVPRGRESIPSSYNEQFF.

The J gene is TRBJ2-3, the V gene TRBV2; 7 bases match TRBD1. The CDR3 spans 15 residues. V gave up 7 bases and J gave up 2 bases; unmatched junction bases: 9. Per the germline V gene, CDR1 is SNHLY and CDR2 is FYNNEI. CDR3 DNA: TGTGCCAGCACTAGGACAGGCACAGACACAGATACGCAGTATTTT. It encodes CASTRTGTDTDTQYF.

This clone was observed a few times. The chain employs TRBV29-1 and TRBJ1-2; 7 positions match TRBD1. Germline V CDR1 and CDR2: SQVTM, ANQGSEA. V lost 2 bases and J lost 8; bases outside the gene matches: 5. The CDR3 has 12 residues. CDR3 sequence (DNA): TGCAGCGTTGAAAAGGGGGCGCGAGGCTACACCTTC. It specifies CSVEKGARGYTF. The whole variable domain, filled in from reference TRBV29-1 and TRBJ1-2, reads SAVISQKPSRDICQRGTSLTIQCQVDSQVTMMFWYRQQPGQSLTLIATANQGSEATYESGFVIDKFPISRPNLTFSTLTVSNMSPEDSSIYLCSVEKGARGYTFGSGTRLTVV.

The chain couples TRBV29-1 to TRBJ2-7; the D gene is possibly TRBD2 (5 bases). This CDR3 is built from 13 residues. From germline, CDR1 is SQVTM and CDR2 ANQGSEA. V dropped 4 bases and J dropped 3 bases, with 13 bases sitting between them. CDR3 sequence (DNA): TGCAGCGTTGCCTCTCGGGAAGACTACGAGCAGTACTTC. This sequence encodes CSVASREDYEQYF.

The chain uses TRBV2 and TRBJ1-5; D gene unclear. The ends were cut back, 5 bases at V and 5 bases at J, with 10 bases in the middle. CDR1 and CDR2 (germline): SNHLY, FYNNEI. This CDR3 region has 13 residues. In nucleotides, the CDR3 is TGTGCCAGCAGTCAAAGACGGGATCAGCCCCAGCATTTT. It is translated as CASSQRRDQPQHF.

This chain links TRBV5-1 with TRBJ2-3; the D is unclear. CDR3 length: 14 residues. Germline V CDR1 and CDR2: SGHRS, YFSETQ. Trimming cost V 4 bases and J 1 base, with 10 bases left between them. Written as DNA, the CDR3 is TGCGCCAGCAGCACTGACCCCGGCACAGATACGCAGTATTTT. Translating gives CASSTDPGTDTQYF.

V usage is TRBV7-2 and J usage is TRBJ2-1, with a weak D call TRBD2 (5 bases). The CDR3 extends over 14 amino acids. Germline CDR1 reads SGHTA; CDR2 reads FQGNSA. Trimming removed 3 bases from V and 5 bases from J, with 11 bases in between. The CDR3 coding sequence is TGTGCCAGCAGCTTTTCGCGGGTAAACAATGAGCAGTTCTTC. Translation: CASSFSRVNNEQFF.